This TCR beta chain emerged from a study of T cell responses to AZD1222 COVID-19 vaccine. The study's findings and limits: Repertoire samples came only from after the peak T cell response. Most donors were white British and more were female, and clonal diversity was possibly underestimated.

On this clone itself: The antigen is undetermined.

The germline V gene encodes CDR1 SGHRS and CDR2 YFSETQ. Trimming stripped 0 bases from V and 0 bases from J, with 12 bases between. CDR3 size: 17 residues. Profiling relied on immunoSEQ multiplex PCR, and the TCRdb table lists in-frame clones only, not all of them. The sample lists about 140,000 clones, roughly 93% seen once, with around 10% in the top ten. The chain combines TRBV5-1 with TRBJ2-2; D may be TRBD2 (5 bases). The starting material was peripheral blood, obtained after recovery from COVID-19. The clonotype originates from an adult who had recovered from COVID-19. The CDR3 spells CASSLDGLPANTGELFF. CDR3 DNA: TGCGCCAGCAGCTTGGACGGACTTCCCGCGAACACCGGGGAGCTGTTTTTT.